Listed below are T cell receptor beta chains from one sample, sequenced in a study of shared clonotypes between healthy human individuals. The data were produced by immunoSEQ multiplex PCR, yet TCRdb's version contains in-frame clones alone and is incomplete. The data show about 660,000 clones, with 74% seen just once and under 2% held by the top ten. Sequenced material: memory CD4+ T cells sorted from blood. These receptors were taken from a woman in her 30s in good health. CDR3s include the opening cysteine and the closing phenylalanine or tryptophan. A D gene is named only where the DNA matches it firmly. Clone size is shown for a subset of rows, as once, few, many or a class of expanded clone.

d_gene	v_gene	abundance	j_gene	CDR3nt	CDR3aa
NA	TRBV5-1	NA	TRBJ1-4	TGCGCCAGCAGCTTGACAGCCACAGCAACTAATGAAAAACTGTTTTTT	CASSLTATATNEKLFF
NA	TRBV6-6	once	TRBJ1-1	TGTGCCAGCACCTTTGGGACATTGAACACTGAAGCTTTCTTT	CASTFGTLNTEAFF
NA	TRBV27	NA	TRBJ1-2	TGTGCCAGCAGTTTAGACTTCCGAACCCGCTCAGTCTATGGCTACACCTTC	CASSLDFRTRSVYGYTF
TRBD1	TRBV29-1	many	TRBJ2-1	TGCAGCGTTGTTGGGGACAGGGCGGTCAATGAGCAGTTCTTC	CSVVGDRAVNEQFF
TRBD2	TRBV7-2	NA	TRBJ2-5	TGTGCCAGCAGCTCAGCGGGAGGCAGCCAAGAGACCCAGTACTTC	CASSSAGGSQETQYF
NA	TRBV28	NA	TRBJ1-2	NA	CASSFGAGIVDTF
TRBD2	TRBV5-4	NA	TRBJ2-5	TGTGCCAGCAGCTTGGGTGGGACTAGCGGCAAAGAGACCCAGTACTTC	CASSLGGTSGKETQYF
TRBD2	TRBV19	NA	TRBJ2-1	TGTGCCAGTAGTATAGAGGGGGGGAGATACAATGAGCAGTTCTTC	CASSIEGGRYNEQFF
NA	TRBV6-5	many	TRBJ2-7	TGTGCCACCAGCCCCCCAGGAACCTACGAGCAGTACTTC	CATSPPGTYEQYF
NA	TRBV11-3	few	TRBJ1-1	TGTGCCAGCAGCTCGGGACCTGAGAGCACTGAAGCTTTCTTT	CASSSGPESTEAFF
NA	TRBV11-2	NA	TRBJ1-1	TGTGCCAGCAGCTCCTTGGGGGACACTGAAGCTTTCTTT	CASSSLGDTEAFF
NA	TRBV19	NA	TRBJ1-4	TGTGCCAGTAGTTCCCGACGGCCTGAAAAACTGTTTTTT	CASSSRRPEKLFF
TRBD2	TRBV6-1	NA	TRBJ2-1	TGTGCCACCCGTAGCGGGCCCTACAATGAGCAGTTCTTC	CATRSGPYNEQFF
NA	TRBV21-1	NA	TRBJ1-5	TGTGCCAGCAGCGCGGGACAAAGCAATCAGCCCCAGCATTTT	CASSAGQSNQPQHF
NA	TRBV5-1	once	TRBJ1-5	TGCGCCAGCAGCGACGGACAGAATGGCAATCAGCCCCAGCATTTT	CASSDGQNGNQPQHF
NA	TRBV2	NA	TRBJ1-2	TGTGCCAGCAGTGAAAAGGAGATGAGCTATGGCTACACCTTC	CASSEKEMSYGYTF
NA	TRBV28	NA	TRBJ2-4	TGTGCCAGCAGTTCGAGGGGGATTACAGGGATTCCTAAAAACATTCAGTACTTC	CASSSRGITGIPKNIQYF
NA	TRBV5-1	NA	TRBJ2-2	TGCGCCAGCAGCTTACAAGGCGGGGAGCTGTTTTTT	CASSLQGGELFF
NA	TRBV5-1	NA	TRBJ2-3	TGCGCCAGCAGCTTGGATGGTACGCAGTATTTT	CASSLDGTQYF
TRBD2	TRBV11-2	NA	TRBJ2-2	TGTGCCAGCAGCTCCGGACTAGCGGGAACGAACACCGGGGAGCTGTTTTTT	CASSSGLAGTNTGELFF
NA	TRBV5-6	NA	TRBJ1-3	TGTGCCAGCAGCTTGTTTGACGGACCTAGAAACACCATATATTTT	CASSLFDGPRNTIYF
TRBD2	TRBV2	NA	TRBJ2-5	TGTGCCAGCGGGGCGGGAGGGCTTACAGAGACCCAGTACTTC	CASGAGGLTETQYF
NA	TRBV9	NA	TRBJ2-5	TGTGCCAGCAGCACTAGGGGGAGGGGTCGCCAAGAGACCCAGTACTTC	CASSTRGRGRQETQYF
NA	TRBV11-2	NA	TRBJ2-7	TGTGCCAGCTGCCTATGGTCCGAAGGCTACGAGCAGTACTTC	CASCLWSEGYEQYF
NA	TRBV27	NA	TRBJ2-7	TGTGCCAGCAGTTTGGGCGGACCCTACGAGCAGTACTTC	CASSLGGPYEQYF
NA	TRBV27	NA	TRBJ1-2	TGTGCCAGCAGTTTATTTTCATCCGGGGGCCTTAACTATGGCTACACCTTC	CASSLFSSGGLNYGYTF
NA	TRBV6-6	NA	TRBJ2-7	TGTGCCAGCAGTTACCGGGGTAGCTCCTACGAGCAGTACTTC	CASSYRGSSYEQYF
TRBD1	TRBV27	NA	TRBJ2-7	TGTGCCAGCAGTCCGAGACAGGGGACCTTGGGCGAGCAGTACTTC	CASSPRQGTLGEQYF
TRBD1	TRBV4-1	NA	TRBJ2-1	TGCGCCAGCAGCCAAGATAATCTCCCCAGGGGGCACTACAATGAGCAGTTCTTC	CASSQDNLPRGHYNEQFF
TRBD2	TRBV10-2	NA	TRBJ2-7	TGCGCCAGCAGTGACCCAACGGGGACTAGCGGGAGGAAATACGAGCAGTACTTC	CASSDPTGTSGRKYEQYF
TRBD2	TRBV14	NA	TRBJ2-4	TGTGCCAGCAGCCAGACTAGCGGGAATCCCCTAATCAGAAACATTCAGTACTTC	CASSQTSGNPLIRNIQYF
TRBD2	TRBV15	NA	TRBJ2-5	TGTGCCACCAGCGCCCCTACCAGGGAACTAGCGGTAGGAGAGACCCAGTACTTC	CATSAPTRELAVGETQYF
NA	TRBV27	NA	TRBJ1-2	TGTGCCAGCAGTTTGTTTTTCCAAGCTAACTATGGCTACACCTTC	CASSLFFQANYGYTF
NA	TRBV5-6	NA	TRBJ1-2	TGTGCCAGCAAACAGGTCTTGGACTATGGCTACACCTTC	CASKQVLDYGYTF
NA	TRBV27	few	TRBJ2-1	TGTGCCAGCAGCTCTTCCCTAGCGACCAATGAGCAGTTCTTC	CASSSSLATNEQFF